This entry features one T cell receptor (beta chain) sequence. The length of the CDR3 is 14 residues. V was clipped by 4 bases and J by 8 bases, with 16 bases between them. In germline, CDR1 is SGHVS, CDR2 FQNEAQ. The data were taken from a study of blood T cell repertoires in COVID-19. Study in general: Material from acute and convalescent COVID-19 was sourced from the United States, Italy and Spain. PBMCs, B-cell-depleted T cells, or T cells were the source of the cDNA or gDNA that made up the material.

Per the original data handling: Researchers report that nucleated cell counts were estimated from reference gene primer amplification. The protocol was immunoSEQ multiplex PCR, while the TCRdb copy is restricted to in-frame clones and leaves out a portion. That table gives V, J and clone size, and the DNA gave D and trimming. Of 55,000 to 80,000 clones in the sample, 65% to 80% are singletons; the top ten hold 5.3%. This receptor was identified in a human donor in a cohort sampled during active COVID-19. The rearrangement joins TRBV7-8 to TRBJ2-3, with D tentatively TRBD1 (5 bases). Sequencing was done on a sample of peripheral blood. DNA of the CDR3: TGTGCCAGCAGCTCTCAGGGTCGGCAAGCTACGCAGTATTTT. Its protein is CASSSQGRQATQYF.